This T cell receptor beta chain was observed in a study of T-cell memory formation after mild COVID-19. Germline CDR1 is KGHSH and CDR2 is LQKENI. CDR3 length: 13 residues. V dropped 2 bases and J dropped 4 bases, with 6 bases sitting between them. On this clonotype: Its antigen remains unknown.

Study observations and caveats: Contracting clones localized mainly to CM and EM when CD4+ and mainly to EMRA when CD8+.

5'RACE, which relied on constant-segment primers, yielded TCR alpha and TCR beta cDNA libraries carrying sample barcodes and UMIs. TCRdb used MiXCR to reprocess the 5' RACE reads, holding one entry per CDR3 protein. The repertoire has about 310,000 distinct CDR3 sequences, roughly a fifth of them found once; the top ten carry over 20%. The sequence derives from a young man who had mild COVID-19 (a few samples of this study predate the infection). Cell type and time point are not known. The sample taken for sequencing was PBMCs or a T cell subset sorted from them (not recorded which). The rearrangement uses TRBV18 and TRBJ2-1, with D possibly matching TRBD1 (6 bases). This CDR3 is CASSPGQYNEQFF. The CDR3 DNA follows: TGTGCCAGCTCACCAGGACAGTACAATGAGCAGTTCTTC. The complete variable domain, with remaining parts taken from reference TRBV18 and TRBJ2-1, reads NAGVMQNPRHLVRRRGQEARLRCSPMKGHSHVYWYRQLPEEGLKFMVYLQKENIIDESGMPKERFSAEFPKEGPSILRIQQVVRGDSAAYFCASSPGQYNEQFFGPGTRLTVL.